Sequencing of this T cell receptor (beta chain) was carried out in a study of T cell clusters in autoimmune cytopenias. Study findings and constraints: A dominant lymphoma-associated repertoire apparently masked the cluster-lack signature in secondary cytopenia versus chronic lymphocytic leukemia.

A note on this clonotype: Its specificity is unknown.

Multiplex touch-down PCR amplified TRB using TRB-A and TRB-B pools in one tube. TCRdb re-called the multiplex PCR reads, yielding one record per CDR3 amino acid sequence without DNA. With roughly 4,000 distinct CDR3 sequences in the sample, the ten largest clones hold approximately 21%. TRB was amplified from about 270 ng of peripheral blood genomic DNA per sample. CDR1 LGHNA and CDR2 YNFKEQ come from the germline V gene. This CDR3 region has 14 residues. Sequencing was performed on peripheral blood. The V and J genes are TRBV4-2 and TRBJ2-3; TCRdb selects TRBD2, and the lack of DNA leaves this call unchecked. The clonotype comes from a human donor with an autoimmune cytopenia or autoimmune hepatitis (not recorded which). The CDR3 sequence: CASSQVAGQDTQYF.